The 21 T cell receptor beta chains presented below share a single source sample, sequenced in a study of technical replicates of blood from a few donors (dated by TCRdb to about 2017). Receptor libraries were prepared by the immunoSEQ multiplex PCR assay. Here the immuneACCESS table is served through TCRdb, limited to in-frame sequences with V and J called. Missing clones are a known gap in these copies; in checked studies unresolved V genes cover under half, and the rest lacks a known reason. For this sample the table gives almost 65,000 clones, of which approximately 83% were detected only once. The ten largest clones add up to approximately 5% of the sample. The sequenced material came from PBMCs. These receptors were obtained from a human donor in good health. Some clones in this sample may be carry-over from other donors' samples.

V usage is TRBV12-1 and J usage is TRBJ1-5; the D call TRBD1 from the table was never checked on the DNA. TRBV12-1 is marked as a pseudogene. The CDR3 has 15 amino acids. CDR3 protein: CASSGWDSPNQPQHF. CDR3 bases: TGTGCCAGCAGCGGATGGGACAGCCCGAATCAGCCCCAGCATTTT.

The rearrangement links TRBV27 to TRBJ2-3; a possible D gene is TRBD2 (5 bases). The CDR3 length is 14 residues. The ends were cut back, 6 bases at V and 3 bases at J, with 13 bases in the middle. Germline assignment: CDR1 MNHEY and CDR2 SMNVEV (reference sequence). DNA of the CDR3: TGTGCCAGCAGAGCCGGACTTAGTACAGATACGCAGTATTTT. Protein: CASRAGLSTDTQYF.

CDR3 in DNA: TGTGCCAGCAGCGGCATGGGGCGAGCGTATATCGGCACTGAAGCTTTCTTT. Translation gives CASSGMGRAYIGTEAFF. This chain uses TRBV7-2 with TRBJ1-1, with D maybe TRBD1 (5 bases). Germline CDR1 is SGHTA and CDR2 is FQGNSA. This CDR3 has 17 residues. Trimming cost V 5 bases and J 4 bases, with 23 bases left between them.

The CDR3 here is CASSPGESSPLHF. The CDR3 DNA is TGTGCCAGCAGCCCAGGGGAATCGTCACCCCTCCACTTT. The rearrangement joins TRBV2 to TRBJ1-6, with a possible D match to TRBD1 (6 bases). The germline V gene has CDR1 SNHLY and CDR2 FYNNEI. The V and J ends lost 6 bases and 10 bases respectively, with 13 bases between them. The CDR3 is made up of 13 amino acids.

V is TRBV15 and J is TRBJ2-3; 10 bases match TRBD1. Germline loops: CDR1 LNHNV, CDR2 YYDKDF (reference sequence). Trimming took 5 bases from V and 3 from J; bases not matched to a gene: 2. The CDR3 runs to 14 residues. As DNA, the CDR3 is TGTGCCACCAGCCAGGGACAGGGGACAGATACGCAGTATTTT. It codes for CATSQGQGTDTQYF.

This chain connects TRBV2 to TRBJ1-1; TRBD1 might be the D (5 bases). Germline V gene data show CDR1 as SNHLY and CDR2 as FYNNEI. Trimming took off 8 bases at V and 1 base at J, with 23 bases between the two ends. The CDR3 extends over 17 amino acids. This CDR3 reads CASGFTLRGGTNTEAFF. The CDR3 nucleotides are TGTGCCAGCGGGTTTACCCTCCGGGGGGGGACGAACACTGAAGCTTTCTTT.

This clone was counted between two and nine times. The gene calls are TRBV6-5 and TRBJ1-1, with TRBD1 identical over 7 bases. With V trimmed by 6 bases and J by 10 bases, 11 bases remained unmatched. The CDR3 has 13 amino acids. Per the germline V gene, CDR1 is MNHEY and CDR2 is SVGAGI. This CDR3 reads CASSLTTGSVAFF. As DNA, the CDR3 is TGTGCCAGCAGCCTCACGACAGGGTCTGTAGCTTTCTTT.

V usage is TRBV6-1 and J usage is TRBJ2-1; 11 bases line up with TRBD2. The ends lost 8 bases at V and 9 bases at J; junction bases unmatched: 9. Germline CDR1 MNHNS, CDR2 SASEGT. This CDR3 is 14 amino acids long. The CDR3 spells CASRTSGHGGEQFF. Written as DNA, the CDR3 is TGTGCCAGCCGGACTAGCGGGCATGGGGGTGAGCAGTTCTTC.

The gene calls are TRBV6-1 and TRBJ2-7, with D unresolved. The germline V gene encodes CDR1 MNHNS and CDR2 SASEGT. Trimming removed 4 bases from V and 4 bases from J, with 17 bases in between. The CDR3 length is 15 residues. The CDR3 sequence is CASSVSGLDRYEQYF. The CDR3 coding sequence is TGTGCCAGCAGTGTCTCCGGGTTGGATAGGTACGAGCAGTACTTC.

The CDR3 loop reads CAIRAGGGTYEQYF. The CDR3 nucleotides are TGTGCCATCAGGGCGGGGGGAGGAACCTACGAGCAGTACTTC. The chain has TRBV10-3 and TRBJ2-7; 8 bases line up with TRBD2. The trim removed 6 bases at V and 2 bases at J, leaving 6 bases unmatched. Germline CDR1 ENHRY, CDR2 SYGVKD. The CDR3 is 14 residues long.

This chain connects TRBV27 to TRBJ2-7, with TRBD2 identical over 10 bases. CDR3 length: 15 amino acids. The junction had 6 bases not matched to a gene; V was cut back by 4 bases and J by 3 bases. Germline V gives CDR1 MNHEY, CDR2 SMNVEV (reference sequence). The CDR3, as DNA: TGTGCCAGCAGTTCCCTGACTAGCGGGTTCTACGAGCAGTACTTC. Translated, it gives CASSSLTSGFYEQYF.

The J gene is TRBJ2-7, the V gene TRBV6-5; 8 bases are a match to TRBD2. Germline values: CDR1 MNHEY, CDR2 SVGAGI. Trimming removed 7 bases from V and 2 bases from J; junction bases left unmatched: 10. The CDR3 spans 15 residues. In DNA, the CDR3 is TGTGCCAGCATTCCGACCTCGCGGGGGGCCTACGAGCAGTACTTC. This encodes CASIPTSRGAYEQYF.

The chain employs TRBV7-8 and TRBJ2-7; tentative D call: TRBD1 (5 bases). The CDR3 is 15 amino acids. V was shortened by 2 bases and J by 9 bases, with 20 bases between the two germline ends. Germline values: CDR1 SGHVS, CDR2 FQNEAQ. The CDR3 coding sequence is TGTGCCAGCAGCTTATCATACAGGAAACTCGATTGGCAGTACTTC. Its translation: CASSLSYRKLDWQYF. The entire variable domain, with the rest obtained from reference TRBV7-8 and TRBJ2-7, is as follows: GAGVSQSPRYKVAKRGQDVALRCDPISGHVSLFWYQQALGQGPEFLTYFQNEAQLDKSGLPSDRFFAERPEGSVSTLKIQRTQQEDSAVYLCASSLSYRKLDWQYFGPGTRLTVT.

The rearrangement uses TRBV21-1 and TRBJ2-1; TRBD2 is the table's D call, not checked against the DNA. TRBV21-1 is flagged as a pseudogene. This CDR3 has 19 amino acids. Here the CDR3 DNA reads TGTGCCAGCACCCGAGTCAGCGGGAGAGGCGGGAGGGGCGACAATGAGCAGTTCTTC. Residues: CASTRVSGRGGRGDNEQFF.

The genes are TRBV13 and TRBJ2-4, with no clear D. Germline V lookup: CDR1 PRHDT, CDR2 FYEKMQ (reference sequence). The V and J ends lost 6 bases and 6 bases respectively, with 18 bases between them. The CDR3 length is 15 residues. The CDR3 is CASSQRERVRNIQYF. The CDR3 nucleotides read TGTGCCAGCAGTCAACGAGAAAGAGTAAGAAACATTCAGTACTTC.

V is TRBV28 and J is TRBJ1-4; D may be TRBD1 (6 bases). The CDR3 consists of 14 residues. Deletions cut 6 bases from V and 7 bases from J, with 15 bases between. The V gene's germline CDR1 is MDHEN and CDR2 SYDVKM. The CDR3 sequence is CASSPTGIGEKLFF. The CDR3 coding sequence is TGTGCCAGCAGCCCCACAGGGATTGGTGAAAAACTGTTTTTT.

This CDR3 is CASRGGRATGELFF. In DNA, the CDR3 is TGTGCCAGCAGAGGCGGGAGGGCCACCGGGGAGCTGTTTTTT. V and J are TRBV2 and TRBJ2-2; 9 bases line up with TRBD2. The CDR3 has 14 amino acids. Trimming at V came to 6 bases and at J to 4 bases, leaving 3 bases not matched to a gene. Per germline, CDR1 SNHLY and CDR2 FYNNEI.

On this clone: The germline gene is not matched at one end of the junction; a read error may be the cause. CDR3 in DNA: TGTGCCAGCAGCCAAAACTCCCCTAGCGACCCTAGGGACTTC. Its protein is CASSQNSPSDPRDF. The rearrangement links TRBV11-2 to TRBJ2-7; perhaps TRBD2 as D (6 bases). The germline gives CDR1 SGHAT, CDR2 FQNNGV. The CDR3 is 14 residues long.

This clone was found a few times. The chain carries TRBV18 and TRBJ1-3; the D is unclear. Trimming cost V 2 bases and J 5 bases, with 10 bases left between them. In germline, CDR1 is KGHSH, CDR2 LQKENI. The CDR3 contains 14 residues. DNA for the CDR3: TGTGCCAGCTCACCAGTAGAATCCAGAAACACCATATATTTT. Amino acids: CASSPVESRNTIYF.

Here the CDR3 reads CAISDWTAYEQYF. In DNA, the CDR3 is TGTGCCATCAGTGATTGGACAGCCTACGAGCAGTACTTC. The rearrangement uses TRBV10-3 and TRBJ2-7; weak D call: TRBD1 (6 bases). The CDR3 runs 13 residues. The germline V gene has CDR1 ENHRY and CDR2 SYGVKD. V gave up 3 bases and J gave up 2 bases, with 8 bases separating them.

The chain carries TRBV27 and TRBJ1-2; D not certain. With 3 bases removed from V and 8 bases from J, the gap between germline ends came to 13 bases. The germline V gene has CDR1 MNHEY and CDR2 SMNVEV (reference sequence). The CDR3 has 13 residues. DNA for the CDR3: TGTGCCAGCAGTTTCCGAGGAGGACGCGGCTACACCTTC. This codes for CASSFRGGRGYTF.